This paragraph reports one TCR beta chain. Its specificity is not known. The data were taken from a study of T cell repertoires in cytomegalovirus infection. Across the whole study: Public TCR beta signatures indicated both CMV infection and matching HLA type.

Study-wide findings and caveats: HLA-C-restricted, CMV-specific TCR beta clonotypes were dominant ex vivo. Totalled public TCR beta family frequency picked out people who carried CMV plus the relevant HLA.

Trimming removed 8 bases at V and 0 bases at J, with 13 bases between. Looked up from germline, CDR1 is MNHNS and CDR2 is SASEGT. This CDR3 contains 14 residues. TCRdb called the reads again in MiXCR, with one record for every CDR3 protein. The table has about 890,000 distinct CDR3 sequences, around 30% seen once. The sample here was cultured CD8+ T cells from PBMCs, taken from culture after CMV antigen stimulation. J is TRBJ1-2 and V is TRBV6-1; D possibly corresponds to TRBD1 (5 bases). This TCR was recovered from a human donor in good health (CMV status not recorded). Some clones in this sample may be carry-over from other donors' samples. CDR3 DNA: TGTGCCAGCCGAGAGGGACTTACTAACTATGGCTACACCTTC. It codes for CASREGLTNYGYTF.